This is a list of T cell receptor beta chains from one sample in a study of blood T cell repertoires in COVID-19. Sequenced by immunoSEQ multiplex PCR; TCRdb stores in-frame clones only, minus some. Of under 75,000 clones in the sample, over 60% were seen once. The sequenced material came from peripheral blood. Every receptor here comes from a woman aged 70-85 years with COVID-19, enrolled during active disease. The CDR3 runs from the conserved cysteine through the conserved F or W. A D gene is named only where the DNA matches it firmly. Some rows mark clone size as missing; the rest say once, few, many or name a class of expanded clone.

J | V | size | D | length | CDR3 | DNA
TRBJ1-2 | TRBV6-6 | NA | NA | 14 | CASSSGEGGYGYTF | TGTGCCAGCAGTTCGGGAGAAGGAGGCTATGGCTACACCTTC
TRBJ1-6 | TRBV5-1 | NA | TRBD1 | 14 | CASSTGTGDSPLHF | TGCGCCAGCAGTACCGGGACAGGGGATTCACCCCTCCACTTT
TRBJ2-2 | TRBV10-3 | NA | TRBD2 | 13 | CAMGGTPAGELFF | TGTGCCATGGGGGGGACTCCGGCCGGGGAGCTGTTTTTT
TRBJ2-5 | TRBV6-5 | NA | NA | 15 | CASSYYSSLGETQYF | TGTGCCAGCAGTTATTATAGCAGCTTGGGAGAGACCCAGTACTTC
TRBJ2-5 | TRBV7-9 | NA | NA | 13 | CASTPGRKETQYF | TGTGCCAGCACCCCGGGGAGGAAAGAGACCCAGTACTTC
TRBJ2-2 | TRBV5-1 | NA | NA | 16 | CASSLEPADHTGELFF | TGCGCCAGCAGCTTGGAGCCAGCGGATCACACCGGGGAGCTGTTTTTT
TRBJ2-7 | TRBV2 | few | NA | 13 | CASSDRYSYEQYF | TGTGCCAGCAGTGATCGCTACTCCTACGAGCAGTACTTC
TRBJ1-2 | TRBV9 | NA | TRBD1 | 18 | CASSVGGRDRRNNYGYTF | TGTGCCAGCAGCGTCGGGGGCCGGGACAGGCGAAATAACTATGGCTACACCTTC
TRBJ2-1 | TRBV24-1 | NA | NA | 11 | CATKQGDEQFF | TGTGCCACCAAACAGGGCGACGAGCAGTTCTTC
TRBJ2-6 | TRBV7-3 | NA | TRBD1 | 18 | CASSLRTGGEAGANVLTF | TGTGCCAGCAGCCTCCGGACAGGAGGAGAGGCAGGGGCCAACGTCCTGACTTTC
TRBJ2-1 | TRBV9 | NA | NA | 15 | CASSSRLNSYNEQFF | TGTGCCAGCAGCTCCCGACTCAACTCCTACAATGAGCAGTTCTTC
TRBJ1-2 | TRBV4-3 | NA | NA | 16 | CASSQEGPRANYGYTF | TGCGCCAGCAGCCAAGAGGGGCCGAGAGCTAACTATGGCTACACCTTC
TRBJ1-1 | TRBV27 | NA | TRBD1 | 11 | CASSATGRAFF | TGTGCCAGCAGTGCGACAGGGAGGGCTTTCTTT
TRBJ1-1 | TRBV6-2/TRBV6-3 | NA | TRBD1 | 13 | CASSIRTGDGAFF | TGTGCCAGCAGTATTCGGACAGGGGATGGAGCTTTCTTT
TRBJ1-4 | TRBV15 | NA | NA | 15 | CATSDRWEGGEKLFF | TGTGCCACCAGCGACCGTTGGGAAGGGGGTGAAAAACTGTTTTTT
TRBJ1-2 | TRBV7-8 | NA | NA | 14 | CASSLAAQNYGYTF | TGTGCCAGCAGCTTAGCCGCCCAGAACTATGGCTACACCTTC
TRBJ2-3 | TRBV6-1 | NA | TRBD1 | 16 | CASSGGGHTSTDTQYF | TGTGCCAGCAGTGGAGGGGGCCATACCAGCACAGATACGCAGTATTTT
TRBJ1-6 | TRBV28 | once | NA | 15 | CASSLITGRISPLHF | TGTGCCAGCAGTCTTATAACAGGGCGGATTTCACCCCTCCACTTT
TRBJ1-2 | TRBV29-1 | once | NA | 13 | CSVEDPRGYGYTF | TGCAGCGTTGAAGATCCCCGGGGCTATGGCTACACCTTC
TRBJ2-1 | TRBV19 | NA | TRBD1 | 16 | CASSPDRVSSYNEQFF | TGTGCCAGTAGCCCGGACAGGGTCAGCTCCTACAATGAGCAGTTCTTC
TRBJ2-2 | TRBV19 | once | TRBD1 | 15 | CASRQDRSPSGELFF | TGTGCCAGTAGGCAGGACAGGTCTCCGTCCGGGGAGCTGTTTTTT
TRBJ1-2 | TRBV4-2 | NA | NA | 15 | CASSQGGTRNYGYTF | TGTGCCAGCAGCCAGGGAGGAACACGGAACTATGGCTACACCTTC
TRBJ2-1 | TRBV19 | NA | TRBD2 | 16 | CASRASGGGFYNEQFF | TGTGCCAGTAGGGCCTCCGGCGGGGGTTTCTACAATGAGCAGTTCTTC
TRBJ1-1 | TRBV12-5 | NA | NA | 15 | CASGLVLGRNTEAFF | TGTGCTAGTGGTTTGGTACTAGGGAGGAACACTGAAGCTTTCTTT
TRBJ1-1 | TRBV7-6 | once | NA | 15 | CASSLQGMANTEAFF | TGTGCCAGCAGCTTACAGGGAATGGCGAACACTGAAGCTTTCTTT
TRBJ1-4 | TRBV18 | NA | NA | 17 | CASSPLPVSATNEKLFF | TGTGCCAGCTCACCTCTGCCAGTTTCTGCAACTAATGAAAAACTGTTTTTT
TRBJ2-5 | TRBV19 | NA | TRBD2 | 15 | CASSIGVAGGETQYF | TGTGCCAGTAGTATAGGAGTGGCGGGGGGAGAGACCCAGTACTTC
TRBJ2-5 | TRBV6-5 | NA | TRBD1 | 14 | CASSRDRGQETQYF | TGTGCCAGCAGCCGAGACAGGGGACAAGAGACCCAGTACTTC
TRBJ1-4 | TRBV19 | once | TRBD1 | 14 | CASTPDRGGGKLFF | TGTGCCAGTACCCCGGACAGGGGAGGTGGAAAACTGTTTTTT
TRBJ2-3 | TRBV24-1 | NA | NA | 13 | CATSDPPIDTQYF | TGTGCCACCAGTGATCCCCCTATAGATACGCAGTATTTT
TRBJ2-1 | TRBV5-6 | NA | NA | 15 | CASSRLAITYNEQFF | TGTGCCAGCAGCCGCCTAGCGATAACCTACAATGAGCAGTTCTTC
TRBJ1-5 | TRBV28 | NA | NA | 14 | CASSLPGERQPQHF | TGTGCCAGCAGTTTACCAGGGGAAAGACAGCCCCAGCATTTT
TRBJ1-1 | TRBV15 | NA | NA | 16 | CATSPRTVPMNTEAFF | TGTGCCACCAGCCCCCGGACAGTCCCAATGAACACTGAAGCTTTCTTT
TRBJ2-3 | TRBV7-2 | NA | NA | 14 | CASSSWTSTDTQYF | TGTGCCAGCAGCTCCTGGACTAGCACAGATACGCAGTATTTT
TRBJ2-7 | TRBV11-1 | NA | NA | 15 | CASSLLMGGLYEQYF | TGTGCCAGCAGTCTCTTAATGGGGGGACTCTACGAGCAGTACTTC
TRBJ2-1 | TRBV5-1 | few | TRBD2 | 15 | CASSFTSGSDNEQFF | TGCGCCAGCAGCTTTACTAGCGGGAGTGACAATGAGCAGTTCTTC
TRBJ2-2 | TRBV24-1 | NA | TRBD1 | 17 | CATSDPQGAQDTGELFF | TGTGCCACCAGTGACCCTCAGGGGGCTCAGGACACCGGGGAGCTGTTTTTT
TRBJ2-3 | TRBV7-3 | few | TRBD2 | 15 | CASSPLAGGADTQYF | TGTGCCAGCAGCCCGCTAGCGGGGGGGGCAGATACGCAGTATTTT
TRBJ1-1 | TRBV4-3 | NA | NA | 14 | CASSQDRQGTEAFF | TGCGCCAGCAGCCAAGACAGGCAGGGGACTGAAGCTTTCTTT
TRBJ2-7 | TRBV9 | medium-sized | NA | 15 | CASSSAPGVTYEQYF | TGTGCCAGCAGCTCAGCCCCAGGGGTCACCTACGAGCAGTACTTC
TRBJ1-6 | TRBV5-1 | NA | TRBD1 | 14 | CASSRTGTNSPLHF | TGCGCCAGCAGCCGGACAGGGACCAATTCACCCCTCCACTTT
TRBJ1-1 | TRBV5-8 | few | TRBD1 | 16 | CASSLGQDPLNTEAFF | TGTGCCAGCAGCCTCGGACAGGACCCGCTGAACACTGAAGCTTTCTTT
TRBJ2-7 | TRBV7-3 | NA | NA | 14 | CASSRDGSSYEQYF | TGTGCCAGCAGCCGAGACGGGAGCTCCTACGAGCAGTACTTC
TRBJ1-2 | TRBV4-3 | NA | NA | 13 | CASSQQGAYGYTF | TGCGCCAGCAGCCAACAGGGTGCCTATGGCTACACCTTC
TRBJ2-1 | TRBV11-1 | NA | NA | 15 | CASSLGSAGRNEQFF | TGTGCCAGCAGCTTAGGTTCAGCAGGGCGCAATGAGCAGTTCTTC
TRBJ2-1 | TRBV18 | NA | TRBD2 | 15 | CASSAGIAGANEQFF | TGTGCCAGCTCAGCCGGCATAGCGGGAGCCAATGAGCAGTTCTTC
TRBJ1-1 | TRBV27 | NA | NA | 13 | CASSMRMNTEAFF | TGTGCCAGCAGTATGCGGATGAACACTGAAGCTTTCTTT
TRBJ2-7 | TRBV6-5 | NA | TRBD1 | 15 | CASSSSGTGSYEQYF | TGTGCCAGCAGTTCCTCCGGGACAGGGAGCTACGAGCAGTACTTC